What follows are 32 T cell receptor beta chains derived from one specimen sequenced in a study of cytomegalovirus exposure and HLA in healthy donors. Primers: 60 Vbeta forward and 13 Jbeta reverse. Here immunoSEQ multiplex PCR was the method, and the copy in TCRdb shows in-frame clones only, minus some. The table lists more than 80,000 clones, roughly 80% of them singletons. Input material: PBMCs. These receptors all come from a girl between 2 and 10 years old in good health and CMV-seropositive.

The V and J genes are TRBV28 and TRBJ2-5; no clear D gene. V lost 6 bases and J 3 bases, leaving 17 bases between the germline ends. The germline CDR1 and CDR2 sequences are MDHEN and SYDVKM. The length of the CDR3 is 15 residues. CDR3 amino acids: CASRRRRVEEETQYF. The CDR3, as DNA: TGTGCCAGCAGACGTAGACGGGTCGAGGAAGAGACCCAGTACTTC.

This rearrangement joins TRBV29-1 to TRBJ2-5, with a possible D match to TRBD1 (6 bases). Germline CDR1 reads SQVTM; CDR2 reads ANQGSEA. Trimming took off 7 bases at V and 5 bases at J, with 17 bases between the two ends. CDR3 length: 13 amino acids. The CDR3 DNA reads TGCAGCGGCTTACAGGGAGTCGGGGAGACCCAGTACTTC. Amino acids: CSGLQGVGETQYF.

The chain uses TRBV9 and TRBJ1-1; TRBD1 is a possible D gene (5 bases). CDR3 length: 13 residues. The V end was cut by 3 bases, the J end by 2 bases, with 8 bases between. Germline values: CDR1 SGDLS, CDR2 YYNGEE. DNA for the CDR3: TGTGCCAGCAGCGGGACACTAAACACTGAAGCTTTCTTT. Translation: CASSGTLNTEAFF.

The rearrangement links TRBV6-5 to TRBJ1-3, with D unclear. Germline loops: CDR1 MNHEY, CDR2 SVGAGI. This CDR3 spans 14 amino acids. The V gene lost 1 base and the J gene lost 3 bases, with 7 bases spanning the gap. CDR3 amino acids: CASSYYGVGNTIYF. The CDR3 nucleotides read TGTGCCAGCAGTTACTACGGGGTTGGAAACACCATATATTTT.

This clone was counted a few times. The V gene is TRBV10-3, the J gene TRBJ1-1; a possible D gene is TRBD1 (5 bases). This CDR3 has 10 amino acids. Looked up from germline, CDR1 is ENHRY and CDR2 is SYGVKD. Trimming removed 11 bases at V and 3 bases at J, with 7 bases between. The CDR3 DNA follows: TGTGCCTCGGGGGACACTGAAGCTTTCTTT. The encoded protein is CASGDTEAFF.

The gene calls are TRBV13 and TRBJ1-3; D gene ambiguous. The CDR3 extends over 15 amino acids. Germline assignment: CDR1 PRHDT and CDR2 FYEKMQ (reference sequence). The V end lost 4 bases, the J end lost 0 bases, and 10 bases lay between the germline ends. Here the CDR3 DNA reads TGTGCCAGCAGCTACCCTAGGTCCTCTGGAAACACCATATATTTT. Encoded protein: CASSYPRSSGNTIYF.

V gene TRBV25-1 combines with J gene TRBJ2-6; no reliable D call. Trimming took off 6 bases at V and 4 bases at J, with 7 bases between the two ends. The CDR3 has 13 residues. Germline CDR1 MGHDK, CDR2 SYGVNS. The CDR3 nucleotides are TGTGCCAGCAGCCCATTGGGGGCCAACGTCCTGACTTTC. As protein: CASSPLGANVLTF.

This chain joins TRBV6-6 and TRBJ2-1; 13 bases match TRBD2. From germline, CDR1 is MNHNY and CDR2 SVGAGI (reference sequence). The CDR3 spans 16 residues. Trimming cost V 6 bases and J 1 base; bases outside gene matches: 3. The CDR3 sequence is CASRVTSGRSYNEQFF. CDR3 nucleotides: TGTGCCAGCAGAGTGACTAGCGGGAGGTCCTACAATGAGCAGTTCTTC.

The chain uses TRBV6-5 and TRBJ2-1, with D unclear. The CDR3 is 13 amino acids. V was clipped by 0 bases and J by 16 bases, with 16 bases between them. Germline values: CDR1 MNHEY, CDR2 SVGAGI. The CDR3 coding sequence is TGTGCCAGCAGTTACTCGGCTAGTTCAAGGCCTTTCTTC. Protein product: CASSYSASSRPFF.

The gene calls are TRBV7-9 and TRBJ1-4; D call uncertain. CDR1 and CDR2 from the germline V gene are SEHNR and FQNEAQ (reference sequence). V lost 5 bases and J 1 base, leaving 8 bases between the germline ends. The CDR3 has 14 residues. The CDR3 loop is CASSGTVTNEKLFF. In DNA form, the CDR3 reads TGTGCCAGCAGCGGCACAGTAACTAATGAAAAACTGTTTTTT.

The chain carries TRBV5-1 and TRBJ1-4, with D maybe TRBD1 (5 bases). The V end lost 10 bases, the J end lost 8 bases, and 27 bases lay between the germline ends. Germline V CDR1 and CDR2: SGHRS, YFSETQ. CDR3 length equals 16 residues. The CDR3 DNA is TGCGCCTCCTCGGGGGACGAGTCGGTCGTTTACGAAAAACTGTTTTTT. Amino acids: CASSGDESVVYEKLFF. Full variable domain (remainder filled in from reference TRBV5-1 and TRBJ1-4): KAGVTQTPRYLIKTRGQQVTLSCSPISGHRSVSWYQQTPGQGLQFLFEYFSETQRNKGNFPGRFSGRQFSNSRSEMNVSTLELGDSALYLCASSGDESVVYEKLFFGSGTQLSVL.

The DNA of the CDR3 is TGTGCCAGCAGCGCACGTCCGGCGGGAGAAGCTTTCTTT. Amino acids: CASSARPAGEAFF. V usage is TRBV9 and J usage is TRBJ1-1; D not certain. Germline CDR1 is SGDLS and CDR2 is YYNGEE. CDR3 length: 13 amino acids. Trimming stripped 3 bases from V and 8 bases from J, with 14 bases between.

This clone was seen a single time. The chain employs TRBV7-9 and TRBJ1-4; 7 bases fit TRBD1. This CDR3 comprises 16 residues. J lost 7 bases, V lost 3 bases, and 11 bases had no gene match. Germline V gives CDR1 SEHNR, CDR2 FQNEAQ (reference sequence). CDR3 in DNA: TGTGCCAGCAGCTTCGGACCCCAGGGGGAAGGTGAAAAACTGTTTTTT. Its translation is CASSFGPQGEGEKLFF. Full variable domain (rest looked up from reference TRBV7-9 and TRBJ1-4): DTGVSQNPRHKITKRGQNVTFRCDPISEHNRLYWYRQTLGQGPEFLTYFQNEAQLEKSRLLSDRFSAERPKGSFSTLEIQRTEQGDSAMYLCASSFGPQGEGEKLFFGSGTQLSVL.

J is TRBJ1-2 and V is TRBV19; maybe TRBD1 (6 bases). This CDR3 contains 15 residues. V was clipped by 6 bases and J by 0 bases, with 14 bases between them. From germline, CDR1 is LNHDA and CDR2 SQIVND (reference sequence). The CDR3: CASRRTVSANYGYTF. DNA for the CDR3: TGTGCCAGTAGGCGGACAGTTTCAGCTAACTATGGCTACACCTTC.

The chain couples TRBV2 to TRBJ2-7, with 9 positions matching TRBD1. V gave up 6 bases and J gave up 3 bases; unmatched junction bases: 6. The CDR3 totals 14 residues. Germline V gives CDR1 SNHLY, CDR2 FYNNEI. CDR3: CASRGTGSNYEQYF. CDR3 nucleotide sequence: TGTGCCAGCAGGGGGACAGGGTCAAACTACGAGCAGTACTTC.

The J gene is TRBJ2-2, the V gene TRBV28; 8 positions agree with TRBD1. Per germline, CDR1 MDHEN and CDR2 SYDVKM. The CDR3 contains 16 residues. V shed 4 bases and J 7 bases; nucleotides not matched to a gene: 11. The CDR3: CASSSLGQGGNGELFF. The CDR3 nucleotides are TGTGCCAGCAGTTCTCTTGGACAGGGCGGCAACGGGGAGCTGTTTTTT.

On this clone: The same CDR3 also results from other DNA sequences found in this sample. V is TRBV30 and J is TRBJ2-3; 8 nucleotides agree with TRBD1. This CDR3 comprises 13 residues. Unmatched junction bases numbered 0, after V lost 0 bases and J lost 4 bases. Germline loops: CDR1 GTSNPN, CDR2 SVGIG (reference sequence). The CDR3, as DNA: TGTGCCTGGAGTGTACAGGGGGCAGATACGCAGTATTTT. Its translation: CAWSVQGADTQYF.

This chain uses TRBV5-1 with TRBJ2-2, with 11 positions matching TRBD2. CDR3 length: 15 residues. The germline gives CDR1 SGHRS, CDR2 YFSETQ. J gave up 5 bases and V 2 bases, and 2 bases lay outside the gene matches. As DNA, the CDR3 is TGCGCCAGCAGCTTTGGGACTAGCGGAACCGGGGAGCTGTTTTTT. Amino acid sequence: CASSFGTSGTGELFF.

The CDR3 DNA follows: TGTGCCAGCAGTAGACCCGGGACAGGGGATCGGAGCGCTGAAGCTTTCTTT. This translates into CASSRPGTGDRSAEAFF. This chain joins TRBV28 and TRBJ1-1, with TRBD1 identical over 10 bases. Germline V gives CDR1 MDHEN, CDR2 SYDVKM. J was trimmed by 6 bases and V by 5 bases; bases with no gene match: 15. This CDR3 spans 17 amino acids.

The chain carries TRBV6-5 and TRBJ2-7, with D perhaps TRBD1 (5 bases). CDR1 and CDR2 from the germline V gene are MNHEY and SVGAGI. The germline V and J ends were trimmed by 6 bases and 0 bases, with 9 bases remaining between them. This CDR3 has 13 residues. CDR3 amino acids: CASSDQGSYEQYF. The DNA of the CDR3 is TGTGCCAGCAGCGACCAGGGCTCCTACGAGCAGTACTTC.

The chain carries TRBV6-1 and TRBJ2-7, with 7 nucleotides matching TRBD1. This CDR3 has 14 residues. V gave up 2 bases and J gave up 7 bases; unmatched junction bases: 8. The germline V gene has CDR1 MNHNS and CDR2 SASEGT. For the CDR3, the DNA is TGTGCCAGCAGTGAACAAAGGGGGCCGAGGGAGCAGTACTTC. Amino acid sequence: CASSEQRGPREQYF.

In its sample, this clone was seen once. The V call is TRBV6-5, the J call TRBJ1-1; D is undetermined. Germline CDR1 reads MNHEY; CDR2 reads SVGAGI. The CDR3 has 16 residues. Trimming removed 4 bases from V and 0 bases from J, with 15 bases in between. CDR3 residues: CASSLSGEALNTEAFF. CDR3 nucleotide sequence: TGTGCCAGCAGTTTGTCGGGAGAGGCTTTGAACACTGAAGCTTTCTTT.

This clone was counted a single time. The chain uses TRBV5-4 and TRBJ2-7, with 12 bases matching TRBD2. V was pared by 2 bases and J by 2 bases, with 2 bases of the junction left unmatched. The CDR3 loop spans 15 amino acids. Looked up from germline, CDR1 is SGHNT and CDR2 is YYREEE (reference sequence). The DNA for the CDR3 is TGTGCCAGCAGCTTCGGGACTAGCGGGCCCTACGAGCAGTACTTC. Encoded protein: CASSFGTSGPYEQYF.

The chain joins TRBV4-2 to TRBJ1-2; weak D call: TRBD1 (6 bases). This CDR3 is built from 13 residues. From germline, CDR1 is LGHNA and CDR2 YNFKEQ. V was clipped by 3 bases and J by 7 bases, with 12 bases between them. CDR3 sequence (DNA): TGTGCCAGCAGCCAGACAGCAGGGGTTGGCTACACCTTC. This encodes CASSQTAGVGYTF.

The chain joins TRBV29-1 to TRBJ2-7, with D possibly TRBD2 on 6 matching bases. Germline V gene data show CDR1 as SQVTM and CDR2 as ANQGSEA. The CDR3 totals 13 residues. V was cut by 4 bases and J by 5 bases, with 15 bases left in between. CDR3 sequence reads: CSVVWDSMNEQYF. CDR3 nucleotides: TGCAGCGTTGTCTGGGACTCGATGAACGAGCAGTACTTC.

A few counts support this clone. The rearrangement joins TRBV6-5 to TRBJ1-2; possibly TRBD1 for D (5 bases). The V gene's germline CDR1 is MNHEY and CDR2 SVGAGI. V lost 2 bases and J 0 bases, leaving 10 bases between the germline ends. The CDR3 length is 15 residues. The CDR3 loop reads CASSYGPGANYGYTF. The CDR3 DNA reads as TGTGCCAGCAGTTACGGGCCGGGGGCTAACTATGGCTACACCTTC.

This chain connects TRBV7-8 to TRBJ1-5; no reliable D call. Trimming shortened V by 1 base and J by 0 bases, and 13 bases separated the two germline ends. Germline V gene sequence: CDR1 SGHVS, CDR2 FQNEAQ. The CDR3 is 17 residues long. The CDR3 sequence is CASSLELADYSNQPQHF. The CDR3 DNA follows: TGTGCCAGCAGCTTAGAATTGGCAGATTATAGCAATCAGCCCCAGCATTTT.

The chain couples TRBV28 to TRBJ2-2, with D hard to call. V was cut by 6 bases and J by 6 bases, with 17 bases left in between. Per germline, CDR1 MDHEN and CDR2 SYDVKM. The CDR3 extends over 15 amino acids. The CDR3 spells CASSSTSLGAGELFF. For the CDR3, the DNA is TGTGCCAGCAGCTCTACGAGTCTAGGTGCCGGGGAGCTGTTTTTT. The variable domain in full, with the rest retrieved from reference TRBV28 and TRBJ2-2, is DVKVTQSSRYLVKRTGEKVFLECVQDMDHENMFWYRQDPGLGLRLIYFSYDVKMKEKGDIPEGYSVSREKKERFSLILESASTNQTSMYLCASSSTSLGAGELFFGEGSRLTVL.

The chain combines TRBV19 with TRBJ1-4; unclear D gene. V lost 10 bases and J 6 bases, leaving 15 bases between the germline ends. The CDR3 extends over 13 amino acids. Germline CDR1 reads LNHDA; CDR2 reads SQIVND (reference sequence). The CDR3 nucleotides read TGTGCCACGAGCGGACGGCTGGATGAAAAACTGTTTTTT. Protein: CATSGRLDEKLFF.

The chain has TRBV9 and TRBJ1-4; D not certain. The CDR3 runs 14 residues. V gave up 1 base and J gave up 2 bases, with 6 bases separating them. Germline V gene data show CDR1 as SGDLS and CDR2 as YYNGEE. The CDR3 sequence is CASSVSGTNEKLFF. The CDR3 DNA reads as TGTGCCAGCAGCGTAAGCGGGACTAATGAAAAACTGTTTTTT.

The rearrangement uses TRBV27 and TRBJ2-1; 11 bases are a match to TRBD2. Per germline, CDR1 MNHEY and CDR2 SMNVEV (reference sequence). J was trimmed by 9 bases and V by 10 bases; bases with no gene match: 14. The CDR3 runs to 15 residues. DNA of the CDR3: TGTGCCACCCAGAGAGGACTAGCGGGCGGTCGTGAGCAGTTCTTC. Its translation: CATQRGLAGGREQFF.

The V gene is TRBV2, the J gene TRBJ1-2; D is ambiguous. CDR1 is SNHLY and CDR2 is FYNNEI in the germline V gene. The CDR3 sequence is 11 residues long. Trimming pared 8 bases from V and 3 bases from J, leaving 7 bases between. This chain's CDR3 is CASGGDYGYTF. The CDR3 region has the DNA TGTGCCAGCGGCGGAGACTATGGCTACACCTTC. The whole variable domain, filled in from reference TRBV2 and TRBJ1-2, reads EPEVTQTPSHQVTQMGQEVILRCVPISNHLYFYWYRQILGQKVEFLVSFYNNEISEKSEIFDDQFSVERPDGSNFTLKIRSTKLEDSAMYFCASGGDYGYTFGSGTRLTVV.